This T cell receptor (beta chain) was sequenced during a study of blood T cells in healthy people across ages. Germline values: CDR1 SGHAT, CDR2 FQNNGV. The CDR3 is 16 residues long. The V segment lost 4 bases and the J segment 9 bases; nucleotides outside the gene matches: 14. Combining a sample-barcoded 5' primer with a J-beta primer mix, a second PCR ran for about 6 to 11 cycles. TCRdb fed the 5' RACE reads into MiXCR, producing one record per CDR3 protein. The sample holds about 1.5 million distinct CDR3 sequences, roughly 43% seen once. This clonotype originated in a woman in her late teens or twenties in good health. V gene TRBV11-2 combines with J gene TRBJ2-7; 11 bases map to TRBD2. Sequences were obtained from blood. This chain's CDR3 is CASSSTSGAPVVAQYF. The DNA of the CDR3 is TGTGCCAGCAGCTCGACTAGCGGGGCCCCGGTTGTTGCGCAGTACTTC.